What follows are 15 T cell receptor beta chains derived from one specimen sequenced in a study of T cell responses to AZD1222 COVID-19 vaccine. Libraries were prepared by immunoSEQ multiplex PCR; TCRdb keeps only in-frame clonotypes and omits some of them. The sample has 90,000 to 120,000 clones, under 95% seen once. The source was peripheral blood, collected 28 days after the second AZD1222 dose. Receptor source: an adult who received the AZD1222 COVID-19 vaccine.

This clone appeared a single time. This sequence joins TRBV7-2 and TRBJ2-2, with 8 bases aligning to TRBD2. This CDR3 is 18 amino acids long. Looked up from germline, CDR1 is SGHTA and CDR2 is FQGNSA. The V segment lost 2 bases and the J segment 3 bases; nucleotides outside the gene matches: 11. Here the CDR3 reads CASSLISGGPGDTGELFF. Here the CDR3 DNA reads TGTGCCAGCAGCTTAATTTCGGGAGGGCCGGGGGACACCGGGGAGCTGTTTTTT.

This clone was seen a single time. This chain uses TRBV6-5 with TRBJ1-5, with no clear D. Germline lookup yields CDR1 MNHEY and CDR2 SVGAGI. Between the trimmed V and J ends, which lost 3 bases and 6 bases, there was a span of 9 bases. This CDR3 is 13 amino acids long. CDR3: CASSYSDRQPQHF. In nucleotides, the CDR3 is TGTGCCAGCAGTTATTCCGATCGTCAGCCCCAGCATTTT.

This clone was seen a handful of times. This chain links TRBV27 with TRBJ1-6; possible D gene TRBD1, 5 bases. The CDR3 has 16 amino acids. Looked up from germline, CDR1 is MNHEY and CDR2 is SMNVEV (reference sequence). Trimming took 1 base from V and 6 from J, leaving 13 bases between them. CDR3 amino acids: CASSLWGIQTNSPLHF. DNA for the CDR3: TGTGCCAGCAGTTTATGGGGGATTCAAACTAATTCACCCCTCCACTTT.

This chain links TRBV7-8 with TRBJ2-7; D is unclear. The germline gives CDR1 SGHVS, CDR2 FQNEAQ. This CDR3 comprises 15 residues. Trimming pared 1 base from V and 4 bases from J, leaving 14 bases between. CDR3 protein: CASSLGWDLGYEQYF. In DNA form, the CDR3 reads TGTGCCAGCAGCTTAGGATGGGATTTGGGTTACGAGCAGTACTTC.

The CDR3 nucleotides are TGTGCCAGCAGTTTCGGACAGGGGCGAGAGACCCAGTACTTC. It codes for CASSFGQGRETQYF. The V gene is TRBV28, the J gene TRBJ2-5, with TRBD1 matching over 9 bases. This CDR3 contains 14 residues. J was trimmed by 4 bases and V by 3 bases; bases with no gene match: 3. The germline V gene encodes CDR1 MDHEN and CDR2 SYDVKM.

This chain connects TRBV5-4 to TRBJ2-2; D could derive from TRBD1 or TRBD2 (6 bases each). The CDR3 is made up of 16 amino acids. Germline V gene data show CDR1 as SGHNT and CDR2 as YYREEE (reference sequence). V was shortened by 1 base and J by 6 bases, with 16 bases between the two germline ends. Here the CDR3 DNA reads TGTGCCAGCAGCTTGCTGCCACAGGGAGGCGCCGGGGAGCTGTTTTTT. Its translation is CASSLLPQGGAGELFF.

The rearrangement links TRBV6-5 to TRBJ2-1, with D possibly matching TRBD2 (6 bases). Looked up from germline, CDR1 is MNHEY and CDR2 is SVGAGI. The CDR3 has 15 amino acids. Between the trimmed V and J ends, which lost 2 bases and 9 bases, there was a span of 17 bases. CDR3 coding DNA: TGTGCCAGCAGTTACCCTAGCGTGAGGGGTGGTGAGCAGTTCTTC. It translates to CASSYPSVRGGEQFF.

The V and J genes are TRBV5-6 and TRBJ2-1, with D maybe TRBD1 (5 bases). The V gene's germline CDR1 is SGHDT and CDR2 YYEEEE. The V and J ends lost 2 bases and 0 bases respectively, with 9 bases between them. CDR3 size: 15 residues. This chain's CDR3 is CASSLRQSSYNEQFF. Here the CDR3 DNA reads TGTGCCAGCAGCTTAAGACAGAGCTCCTACAATGAGCAGTTCTTC.

This clone was seen just once. The chain is built from TRBV6-6 and TRBJ2-4; D is perhaps TRBD1 (5 bases). This CDR3 has 17 amino acids. V was pared by 5 bases and J by 0 bases, with 17 bases between. Germline loops: CDR1 MNHNY, CDR2 SVGAGI (reference sequence). The DNA for the CDR3 is TGTGCCAGCAGTCAAAAGGACACGAATTTAGCCAAAAACATTCAGTACTTC. It specifies CASSQKDTNLAKNIQYF.

This chain joins TRBV7-2 and TRBJ2-7; 9 nucleotides align to TRBD2. Germline V gene lookup returns CDR1 SGHTA and CDR2 FQGNSA. Unmatched junction bases numbered 3, after V lost 8 bases and J lost 1 base. This CDR3 is built from 13 residues. CDR3 region: CASRLAGSYEQYF. The CDR3, as DNA: TGTGCCAGCCGCCTAGCGGGATCCTACGAGCAGTACTTC.

This clone is a singleton in its sample. V and J are TRBV30 and TRBJ1-6, with 7 positions matching TRBD1. The ends lost 5 bases at V and 13 bases at J; junction bases unmatched: 14. Germline CDR1 is GTSNPN and CDR2 is SVGIG (reference sequence). The CDR3 runs to 14 residues. CDR3 coding DNA: TGTGCCTGGGCTATCAGGGGGACTTTCGCTCCCCTCCACTTT. Its protein is CAWAIRGTFAPLHF.

The chain joins TRBV11-2 to TRBJ2-7, with 7 bases that match TRBD2. The CDR3 length is 15 residues. Germline CDR1 is SGHAT and CDR2 is FQNNGV. The V segment lost 1 base and the J segment 4 bases; nucleotides outside the gene matches: 7. CDR3 nucleotide sequence: TGTGCCAGCAGCTTAGGGGACGGGGGGATTTACGAGCAGTACTTC. Its translation: CASSLGDGGIYEQYF. Complete variable domain (other parts from reference TRBV11-2 and TRBJ2-7): EAGVAQSPRYKIIEKRQSVAFWCNPISGHATLYWYQQILGQGPKLLIQFQNNGVVDDSQLPKDRFSAERLKGVDSTLKIQPAKLEDSAVYLCASSLGDGGIYEQYFGPGTRLTVT.

The rearrangement links TRBV10-2 to TRBJ2-3; D is unresolved. This CDR3 comprises 12 residues. Germline lookup yields CDR1 WSHSY and CDR2 SAAADI. Trimming left V 3 bases short and J 5 bases short, with 6 bases between. The DNA of the CDR3 is TGCGCCAGCAGTGAAAGGAGAGATACGCAGTATTTT. Its translation: CASSERRDTQYF.

CDR3 region: CASRRGEIYEQYF. The CDR3 bases are TGCGCCAGCAGGCGGGGGGAAATCTACGAGCAGTACTTC. The chain employs TRBV5-1 and TRBJ2-7; 8 nucleotides line up with TRBD2. The germline gives CDR1 SGHRS, CDR2 YFSETQ. The CDR3 loop spans 13 amino acids. The J segment lost 3 bases and the V segment lost 5 bases, leaving 4 bases of the junction unmatched.

This chain links TRBV6-5 with TRBJ2-3, with 7 bases identical to TRBD1. The V gene's germline CDR1 is MNHEY and CDR2 SVGAGI. J lost 7 bases, V lost 0 bases, and 7 bases had no gene match. CDR3 length equals 15 residues. The CDR3 loop is CASSYSWDSANTQYF. The CDR3 DNA follows: TGTGCCAGCAGTTACTCTTGGGACAGCGCGAATACGCAGTATTTT.